These 20 T cell receptor beta chains share one sample of origin, sequenced in a study of T-cell memory formation after mild COVID-19. TCRdb re-analysed the 5' RACE reads in MiXCR, keeping a single row per CDR3 protein. The table lists fewer than 400,000 distinct CDR3 sequences, around a sixth of them singletons. The specimen was PBMCs or a T cell subset sorted from them (not recorded which). All receptors come from a man in his late teens or twenties who had mild COVID-19 (a few samples of this study predate the infection). Cell type and time point are not known.

V usage is TRBV7-2 and J usage is TRBJ2-4; 7 bases fit TRBD2. CDR1 SGHTA and CDR2 FQGNSA come from the germline V gene. The length of the CDR3 is 14 residues. The V and J ends lost 5 bases and 5 bases, in that order; junction bases with no gene match: 6. The CDR3 nucleotides read TGTGCCAGCAGCCCAGCGGGACTCCAAAACATTCAGTACTTC. This translates into CASSPAGLQNIQYF.

This clonotype has more than one count but fewer than ten. This sequence joins TRBV4-1 and TRBJ1-6; D may be TRBD1 (6 bases). Trimming took 4 bases from V and 9 from J, leaving 10 bases between them. Per germline, CDR1 MGHRA and CDR2 YSYEKL. The CDR3 contains 13 residues. The CDR3 loop reads CASSLTGRSPLHF. The DNA of the CDR3 is TGCGCCAGCAGCCTTACAGGGCGTTCACCCCTCCACTTT.

The chain links TRBV5-1 to TRBJ2-7; the match to TRBD2 covers 8 bases. The germline CDR1 and CDR2 sequences are SGHRS and YFSETQ. The trim removed 3 bases at V and 0 bases at J, leaving 5 bases unmatched. The CDR3 spans 15 residues. The CDR3 reads CASSSTGTSSYEQYF. CDR3 DNA: TGCGCCAGCAGCTCTACAGGGACTAGCTCCTACGAGCAGTACTTC. The full variable domain, completed using reference TRBV5-1 and TRBJ2-7, is KAGVTQTPRYLIKTRGQQVTLSCSPISGHRSVSWYQQTPGQGLQFLFEYFSETQRNKGNFPGRFSGRQFSNSRSEMNVSTLELGDSALYLCASSSTGTSSYEQYFGPGTRLTVT.

This clonotype was counted a few times. V and J are TRBV7-3 and TRBJ2-1, with a tentative D call TRBD2 (6 bases). This CDR3 has 15 residues. From germline, CDR1 is SGHTA and CDR2 FQGTGA. V lost 5 bases and J 6 bases, leaving 17 bases between the germline ends. The CDR3 DNA reads TGTGCCAGCAGCGACGGAGGGCTAGTGGCCAATGAGCAGTTCTTC. Protein product: CASSDGGLVANEQFF.

V and J are TRBV18 and TRBJ2-5; D gene ambiguous. V shed 2 bases and J shed 3 bases, with 10 bases lying between them. The CDR3 covers 14 residues. CDR1 KGHSH and CDR2 LQKENI come from the germline V gene. In DNA, the CDR3 is TGTGCCAGCTCACCAAGTCACAGCAAAGAGACCCAGTACTTC. Translation: CASSPSHSKETQYF. The complete variable domain, with remaining parts taken from reference TRBV18 and TRBJ2-5, reads NAGVMQNPRHLVRRRGQEARLRCSPMKGHSHVYWYRQLPEEGLKFMVYLQKENIIDESGMPKERFSAEFPKEGPSILRIQQVVRGDSAAYFCASSPSHSKETQYFGPGTRLLVL.

The V and J genes are TRBV7-2 and TRBJ2-5; TRBD2 aligns across 15 bases. The CDR3 runs to 18 residues. Germline V gene data show CDR1 as SGHTA and CDR2 as FQGNSA. J lost 5 bases, V lost 4 bases, and 11 bases had no gene match. The CDR3 nucleotides are TGTGCCAGCAGCTCACCTGGGACTAGCGGGGGGTGGGCGGAGACCCAGTACTTC. It is translated as CASSSPGTSGGWAETQYF. Full variable domain (remainder filled in from reference TRBV7-2 and TRBJ2-5): GAGVSQSPSNKVTEKGKDVELRCDPISGHTALYWYRQSLGQGLEFLIYFQGNSAPDKSGLPSDRFSAERTGGSVSTLTIQRTQQEDSAVYLCASSSPGTSGGWAETQYFGPGTRLLVL.

The chain combines TRBV7-8 with TRBJ1-3, with D possibly matching TRBD1 (6 bases). The germline CDR1 and CDR2 sequences are SGHVS and FQNEAQ. Trimming stripped 4 bases from V and 3 bases from J, with 13 bases between. The CDR3 spans 15 residues. CDR3: CASSSYRDIGNTIYF. The CDR3 nucleotides read TGTGCCAGCAGCTCGTACCGGGACATTGGAAACACCATATATTTT.

V usage is TRBV4-3 and J usage is TRBJ2-5, with no clear D. This CDR3 has 12 residues. Trimming cost V 0 bases and J 7 bases, with 6 bases left between them. Germline CDR1 is LGHNA and CDR2 is YSLEER. In DNA, the CDR3 is TGCGCCAGCAGCCAAGATTTTACGACCCAGTACTTC. This sequence encodes CASSQDFTTQYF.

The chain has TRBV6-4 and TRBJ2-3; D is possibly TRBD2 (6 bases). This CDR3 is built from 11 residues. Germline V lookup: CDR1 MRHNA, CDR2 SNTAGT. V lost 7 bases, J lost 6 bases, and 8 bases lay in between. The CDR3 here is CASIGRDTQYF. The CDR3 bases are TGTGCCAGCATTGGGAGGGATACGCAGTATTTT.

The gene calls are TRBV7-2 and TRBJ1-2, with 7 bases identical to TRBD1. CDR3 length: 16 residues. Germline V gene data show CDR1 as SGHTA and CDR2 as FQGNSA. The trim removed 1 base at V and 6 bases at J, leaving 11 bases unmatched. The CDR3 DNA is TGTGCCAGCAGCTTAGTAGGATATACAGGGGACCATGGCTACACCTTC. This codes for CASSLVGYTGDHGYTF.

This clonotype was picked up a small number of times. The chain recombines TRBV12-5 with TRBJ1-1; D gene uncertain. In germline, CDR1 is LGHNT, CDR2 FRNRAP. CDR3 length: 17 residues. Trimming removed 6 bases from V and 5 bases from J, with 25 bases in between. CDR3 residues: CASGLIPRPGIGTEAFF. The DNA of the CDR3 is TGTGCTAGTGGCCTCATCCCCCGCCCGGGGATTGGAACTGAAGCTTTCTTT.

The gene calls are TRBV5-1 and TRBJ2-3, with D tentatively TRBD2 (6 bases). V lost 3 bases and J 4 bases, leaving 15 bases between the germline ends. This CDR3 is 15 amino acids long. The V gene's germline CDR1 is SGHRS and CDR2 YFSETQ. CDR3 loop: CASSSGGMVADTQYF. CDR3 nucleotide sequence: TGCGCCAGCAGCTCCGGGGGAATGGTCGCAGATACGCAGTATTTT.

The table lists this clonotype with a few counts. The chain carries TRBV20-1 and TRBJ1-5, with 7 bases matching TRBD1. This CDR3 has 18 residues. V lost 3 bases and J lost 2; bases outside the gene matches: 16. CDR1 and CDR2 from the germline V gene are DFQATT and SNEGSKA (reference sequence). For the CDR3, the DNA is TGCAGTGCTAGTTCCTCCAGGGGGGGAGTTCGTGGCAATCAGCCCCAGCATTTT. This gives the protein CSASSSRGGVRGNQPQHF.

This clonotype was picked up many times. V gene TRBV19 combines with J gene TRBJ1-4; TRBD1 aligns across 7 bases. The germline CDR1 and CDR2 sequences are LNHDA and SQIVND (reference sequence). With V trimmed by 6 bases and J by 6 bases, 7 bases remained unmatched. The CDR3 totals 14 residues. CDR3 sequence: CASSPRDSYEKLFF. The CDR3 DNA follows: TGTGCCAGTAGCCCCCGGGACAGCTATGAAAAACTGTTTTTT.

This chain connects TRBV5-1 to TRBJ2-1, with D maybe TRBD1 (8 bases). There are 16 residues in the CDR3. The germline V gene has CDR1 SGHRS and CDR2 YFSETQ. V was cut by 4 bases and J by 4 bases, with 18 bases left in between. The chain's CDR3 is CASSRGDRSLYNEQFF. The CDR3 region has the DNA TGCGCCAGCAGCCGGGGGGACAGGAGCCTTTACAATGAGCAGTTCTTC.

The chain combines TRBV12-3 or TRBV12-4 with TRBJ1-1; TRBD1 matches 7 bases. The CDR3 sequence is 13 residues long. The V gene end was trimmed by 0 bases and the J gene end by 8 bases; junction bases not matched to a gene: 3. The DNA of the CDR3 is TGTGCCAGCAGTTTAGCGGACAGGCAGGAAGCTTTCTTT. Amino acid sequence: CASSLADRQEAFF.

The CDR3 reads CASSFGGQGYF. In DNA form, the CDR3 reads TGTGCCAGCAGCTTTGGGGGACAGGGGTACTTC. The rearrangement joins TRBV7-9 to TRBJ2-7; 9 bases agree with TRBD1. The CDR3 has 11 residues. V lost 3 bases, J lost 12 bases, and 3 bases stayed unmatched. The germline CDR1 and CDR2 sequences are SEHNR and FQNEAQ (reference sequence).

The sample holds many counts of this clonotype. The CDR3 DNA reads TGTGCCAGCAGTAGAATGCGGGACTACGAGCAGTACGTC. This codes for CASSRMRDYEQYV. This chain uses TRBV7-2 with TRBJ2-7, with D perhaps TRBD2 (6 bases). The V gene's germline CDR1 is SGHTA and CDR2 FQGNSA. Trimming cost V 6 bases and J 3 bases, with 12 bases left between them. The CDR3 is 13 amino acids.

This clonotype turned up a few times. The rearrangement links TRBV24-1 to TRBJ2-1, with 9 bases fitting TRBD1. The CDR3 consists of 16 residues. In germline, CDR1 is KGHDR, CDR2 SFDVKD. V shed 4 bases and J 6 bases; nucleotides not matched to a gene: 9. The CDR3 sequence is CATSEAGTGNANEQFF. In nucleotides, the CDR3 is TGTGCCACCAGTGAGGCCGGGACAGGGAACGCCAATGAGCAGTTCTTC.

The CDR3 here is CASSFLLYETAANYGYTF. In DNA form, the CDR3 reads TGTGCCAGCAGTTTTCTTCTGTATGAGACAGCAGCTAACTATGGCTACACCTTC. The chain carries TRBV12-3 or TRBV12-4 and TRBJ1-2; possible D gene TRBD1, 5 bases. CDR3 length equals 18 residues. The germline V and J ends were trimmed by 3 bases and 0 bases, with 20 bases remaining between them.